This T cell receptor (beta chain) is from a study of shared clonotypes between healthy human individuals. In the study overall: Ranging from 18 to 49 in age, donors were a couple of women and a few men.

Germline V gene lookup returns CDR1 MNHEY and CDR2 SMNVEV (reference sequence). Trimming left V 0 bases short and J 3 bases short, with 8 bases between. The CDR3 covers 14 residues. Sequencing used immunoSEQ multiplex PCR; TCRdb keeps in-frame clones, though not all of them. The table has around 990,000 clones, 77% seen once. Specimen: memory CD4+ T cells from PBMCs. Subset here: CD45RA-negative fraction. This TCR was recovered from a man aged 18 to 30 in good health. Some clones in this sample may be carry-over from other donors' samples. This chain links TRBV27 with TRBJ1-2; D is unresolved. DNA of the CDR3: TGTGCCAGCAGTTTATCAGGTATCGACTATGGCTACACCTTC. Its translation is CASSLSGIDYGYTF.